This T cell receptor (beta chain) originates from a study of blood T cell repertoires in COVID-19. The assay was immunoSEQ multiplex PCR, and TCRdb's table has in-frame clones only and misses some. This sample yields tens of thousands of clones, of which 65% to 90% are seen a single time; approximately 61% belongs to the top ten. Material: peripheral blood. The sequence was collected from a woman aged 80 or over with acute or convalescent COVID-19.

As DNA, the CDR3 is TGCGCCAGCGGGGAAAGGGGGTCTCTGAACACTGAAGCTTTCTTT. Protein: CASGERGSLNTEAFF. The chain couples TRBV5-1 to TRBJ1-1; TRBD1 might be the D (6 bases). The CDR3 extends over 15 amino acids. Germline CDR1 SGHRS, CDR2 YFSETQ. The V and J ends lost 7 bases and 0 bases respectively, with 16 bases between them. Using reference TRBV5-1 and TRBJ1-1 for the parts outside the CDR3, the full variable domain is KAGVTQTPRYLIKTRGQQVTLSCSPISGHRSVSWYQQTPGQGLQFLFEYFSETQRNKGNFPGRFSGRQFSNSRSEMNVSTLELGDSALYLCASGERGSLNTEAFFGQGTRLTVV.